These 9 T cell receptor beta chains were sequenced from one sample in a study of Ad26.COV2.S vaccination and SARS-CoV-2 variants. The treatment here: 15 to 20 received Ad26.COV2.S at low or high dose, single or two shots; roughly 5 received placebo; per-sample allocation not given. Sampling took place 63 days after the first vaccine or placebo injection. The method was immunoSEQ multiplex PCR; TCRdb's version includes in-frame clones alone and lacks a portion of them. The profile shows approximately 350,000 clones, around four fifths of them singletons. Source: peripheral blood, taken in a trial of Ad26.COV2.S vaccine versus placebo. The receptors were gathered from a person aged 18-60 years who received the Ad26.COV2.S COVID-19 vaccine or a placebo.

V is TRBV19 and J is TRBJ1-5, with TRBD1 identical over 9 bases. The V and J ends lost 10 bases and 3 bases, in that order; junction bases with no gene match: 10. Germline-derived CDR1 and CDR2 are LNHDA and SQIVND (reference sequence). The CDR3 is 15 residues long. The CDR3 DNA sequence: TGTGCCACCAAAACAGGGGGCAGTACCAATCAGCCCCAGCATTTT. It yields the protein CATKTGGSTNQPQHF.

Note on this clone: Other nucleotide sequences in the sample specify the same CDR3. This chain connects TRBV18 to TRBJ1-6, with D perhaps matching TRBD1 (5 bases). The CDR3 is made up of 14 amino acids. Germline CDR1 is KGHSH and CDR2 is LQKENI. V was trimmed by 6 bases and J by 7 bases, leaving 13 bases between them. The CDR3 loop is CASSPAGSNSPLHF. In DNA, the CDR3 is TGTGCCAGCTCCCCGGCAGGGTCAAATTCACCCCTCCACTTT. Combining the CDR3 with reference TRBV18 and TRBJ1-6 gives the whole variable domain NAGVMQNPRHLVRRRGQEARLRCSPMKGHSHVYWYRQLPEEGLKFMVYLQKENIIDESGMPKERFSAEFPKEGPSILRIQQVVRGDSAAYFCASSPAGSNSPLHFGNGTRLTVT.

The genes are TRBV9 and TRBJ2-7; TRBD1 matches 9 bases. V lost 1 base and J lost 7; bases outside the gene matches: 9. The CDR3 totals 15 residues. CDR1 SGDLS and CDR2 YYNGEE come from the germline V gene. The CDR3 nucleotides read TGTGCCAGCAGCGTAACAGGGGGCGAGGGTAGGGAGCAGTACTTC. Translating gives CASSVTGGEGREQYF. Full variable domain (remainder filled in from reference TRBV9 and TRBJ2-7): DSGVTQTPKHLITATGQRVTLRCSPRSGDLSVYWYQQSLDQGLQFLIQYYNGEERAKGNILERFSAQQFPDLHSELNLSSLELGDSALYFCASSVTGGEGREQYFGPGTRLTVT.

The CDR3, as DNA: TGTGCCAGCAGCGTCCTAGCGGGAGGTCATGAGCAGTTCTTC. Residues: CASSVLAGGHEQFF. The chain combines TRBV9 with TRBJ2-1; TRBD2 matches 11 bases. The germline V gene has CDR1 SGDLS and CDR2 YYNGEE. Trimming cost V 2 bases and J 8 bases; bases outside gene matches: 3. The CDR3 is 14 amino acids.

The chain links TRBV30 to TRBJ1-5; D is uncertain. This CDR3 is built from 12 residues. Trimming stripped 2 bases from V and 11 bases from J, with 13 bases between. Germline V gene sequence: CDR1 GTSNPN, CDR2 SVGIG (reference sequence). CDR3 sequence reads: CAWSTAGRAQHF. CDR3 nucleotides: TGTGCCTGGAGTACCGCCGGCCGGGCCCAGCATTTT.

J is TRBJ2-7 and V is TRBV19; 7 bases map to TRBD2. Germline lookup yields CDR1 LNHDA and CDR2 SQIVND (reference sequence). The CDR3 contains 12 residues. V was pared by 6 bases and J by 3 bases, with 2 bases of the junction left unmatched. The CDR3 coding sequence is TGTGCCAGTAGCTCTAGCGGCTACGAGCAGTACTTC. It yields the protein CASSSSGYEQYF.

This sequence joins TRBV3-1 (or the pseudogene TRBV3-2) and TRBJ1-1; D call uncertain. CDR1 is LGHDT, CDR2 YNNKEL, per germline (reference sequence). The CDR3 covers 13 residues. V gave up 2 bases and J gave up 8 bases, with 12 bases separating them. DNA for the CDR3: TGTGCCAGCAGCCAACTCCGGGAGAGCGAAGCTTTCTTT. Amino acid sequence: CASSQLRESEAFF.

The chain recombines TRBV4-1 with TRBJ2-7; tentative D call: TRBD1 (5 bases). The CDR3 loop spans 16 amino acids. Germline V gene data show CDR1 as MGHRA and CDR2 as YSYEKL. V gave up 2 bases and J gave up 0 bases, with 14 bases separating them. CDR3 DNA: TGCGCCAGCAGCCAATTCCCACAGGATCTCTCCTACGAGCAGTACTTC. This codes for CASSQFPQDLSYEQYF.

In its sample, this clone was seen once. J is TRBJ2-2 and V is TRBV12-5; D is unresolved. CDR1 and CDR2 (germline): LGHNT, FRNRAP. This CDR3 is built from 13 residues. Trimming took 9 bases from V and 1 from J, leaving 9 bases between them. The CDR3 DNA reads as TGTGCTAGCCTGGACGGGAACACCGGGGAGCTGTTTTTT. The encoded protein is CASLDGNTGELFF.